This T cell receptor (beta chain) was sequenced during a study of vaccination and CD4 T cells after COVID-19. General study findings and limits: Among those convalescent, a median approximately 87% of reactive clones emerged solely post-vaccination. Convalescent patients' vaccine-specific clones were spike mono-reactive in 304 of 307 cases.

Treatment defined: approximately nine-day PBMC culture with coronavirus spike peptide pools or control peptides (ViraFEST assay). Peptide-pool expansion of antigen-specific T cells preceded TCR sequencing in ViraFEST. Cultured CD4+ T cells had their DNA profiled by the Oncomine TCR Beta short-read assay. One entry per CDR3 protein results from TCRdb running MiXCR on the PCR reads. The sample has more than 7,000 distinct CDR3 sequences; 48% are singletons. The V and J ends lost 2 bases and 2 bases respectively, with 14 bases between them. The CDR3 is 16 residues long. CDR1 is SGHVS, CDR2 FQNEAQ, per germline. This clonotype was counted between two and nine times. No antigen is known for it.

The V and J genes are TRBV7-8 and TRBJ2-3, with TRBD2 as a possible D gene (5 bases). The source material was CD4+ T cells from blood, cultured in vitro. This receptor was obtained from a human donor who had recovered from COVID-19. CDR3 in amino acids: CASSLSDGISTDTQYF. As DNA, the CDR3 is TGTGCCAGCAGCTTATCCGACGGGATCTCCACAGATACGCAGTATTTT.